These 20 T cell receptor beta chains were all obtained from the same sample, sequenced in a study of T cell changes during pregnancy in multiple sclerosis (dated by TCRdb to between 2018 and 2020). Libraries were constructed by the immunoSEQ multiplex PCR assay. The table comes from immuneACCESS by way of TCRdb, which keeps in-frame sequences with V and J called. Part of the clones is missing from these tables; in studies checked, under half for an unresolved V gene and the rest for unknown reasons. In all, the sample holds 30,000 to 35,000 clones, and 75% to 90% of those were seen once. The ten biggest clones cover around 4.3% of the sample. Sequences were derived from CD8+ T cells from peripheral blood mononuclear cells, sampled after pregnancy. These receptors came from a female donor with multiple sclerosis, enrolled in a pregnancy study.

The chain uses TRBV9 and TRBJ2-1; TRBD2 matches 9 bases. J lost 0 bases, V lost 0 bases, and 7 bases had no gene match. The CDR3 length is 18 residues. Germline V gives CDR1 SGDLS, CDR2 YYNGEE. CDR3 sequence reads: CASSVGAGGLSSYNEQFF. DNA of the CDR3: TGTGCCAGCAGCGTAGGAGCGGGGGGCTTGAGCTCCTACAATGAGCAGTTCTTC.

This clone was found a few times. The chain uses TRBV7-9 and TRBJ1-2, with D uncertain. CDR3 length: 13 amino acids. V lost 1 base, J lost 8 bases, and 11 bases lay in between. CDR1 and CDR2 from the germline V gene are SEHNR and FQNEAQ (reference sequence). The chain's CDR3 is CASSLGAEWGYTF. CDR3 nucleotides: TGTGCCAGCAGCTTAGGGGCAGAATGGGGCTACACCTTC.

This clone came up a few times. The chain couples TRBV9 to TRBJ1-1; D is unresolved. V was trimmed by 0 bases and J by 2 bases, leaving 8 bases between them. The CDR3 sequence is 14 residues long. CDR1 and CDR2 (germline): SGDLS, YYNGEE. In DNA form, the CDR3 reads TGTGCCAGCAGCGTAGGCGGGCCTAACACTGAAGCTTTCTTT. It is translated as CASSVGGPNTEAFF.

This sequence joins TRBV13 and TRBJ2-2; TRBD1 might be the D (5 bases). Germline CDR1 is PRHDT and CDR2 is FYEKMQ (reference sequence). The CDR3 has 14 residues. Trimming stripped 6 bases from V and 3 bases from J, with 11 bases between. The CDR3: CASRGALDTGELFF. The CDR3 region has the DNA TGTGCCAGCAGAGGGGCGCTGGACACCGGGGAGCTGTTTTTT.

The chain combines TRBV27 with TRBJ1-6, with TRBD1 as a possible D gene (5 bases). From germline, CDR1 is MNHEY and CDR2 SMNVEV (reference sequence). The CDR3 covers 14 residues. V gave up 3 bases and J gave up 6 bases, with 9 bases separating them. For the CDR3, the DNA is TGTGCCAGCAGTTTGGGGCAGGGTAATTCACCCCTCCACTTT. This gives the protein CASSLGQGNSPLHF.

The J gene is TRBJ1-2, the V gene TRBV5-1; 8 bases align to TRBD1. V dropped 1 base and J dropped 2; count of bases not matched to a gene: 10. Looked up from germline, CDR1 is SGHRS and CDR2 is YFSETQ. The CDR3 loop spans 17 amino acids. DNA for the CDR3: TGCGCCAGCAGCTTGATTGGGGGAAGGGACAGGAACTATGGCTACACCTTC. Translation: CASSLIGGRDRNYGYTF.

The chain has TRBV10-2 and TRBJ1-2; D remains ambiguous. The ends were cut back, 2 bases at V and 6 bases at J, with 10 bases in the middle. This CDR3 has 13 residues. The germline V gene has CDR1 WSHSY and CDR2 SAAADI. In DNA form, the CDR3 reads TGCGCCAGCAGTGAGGGCGGGTTTAATGGCTACACCTTC. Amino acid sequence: CASSEGGFNGYTF.

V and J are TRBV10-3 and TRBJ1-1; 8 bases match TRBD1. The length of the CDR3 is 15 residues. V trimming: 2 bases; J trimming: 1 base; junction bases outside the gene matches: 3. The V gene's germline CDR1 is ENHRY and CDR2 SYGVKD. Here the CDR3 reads CAISEGTGRNTEAFF. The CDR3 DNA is TGTGCCATCAGTGAGGGGACAGGTCGGAACACTGAAGCTTTCTTT.

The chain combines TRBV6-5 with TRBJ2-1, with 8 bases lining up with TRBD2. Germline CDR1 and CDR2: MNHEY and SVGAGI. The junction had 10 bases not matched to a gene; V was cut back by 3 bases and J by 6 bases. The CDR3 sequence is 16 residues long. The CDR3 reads CASSYLRGGLLNEQFF. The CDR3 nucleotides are TGTGCCAGCAGTTATCTCCGGGGGGGGCTACTCAATGAGCAGTTCTTC.

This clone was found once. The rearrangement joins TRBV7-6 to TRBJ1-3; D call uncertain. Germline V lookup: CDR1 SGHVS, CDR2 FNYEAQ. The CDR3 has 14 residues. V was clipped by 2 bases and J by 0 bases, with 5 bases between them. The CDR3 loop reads CASSLRSSGNTIYF. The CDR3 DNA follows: TGTGCCAGCAGCTTACGCAGCTCTGGAAACACCATATATTTT.

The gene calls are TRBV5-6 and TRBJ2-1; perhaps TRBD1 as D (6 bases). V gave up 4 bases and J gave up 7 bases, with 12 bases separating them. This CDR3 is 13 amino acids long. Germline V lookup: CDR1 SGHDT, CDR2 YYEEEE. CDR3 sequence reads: CASSGQGWNEQFF. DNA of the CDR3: TGTGCCAGCAGCGGTCAGGGGTGGAATGAGCAGTTCTTC.

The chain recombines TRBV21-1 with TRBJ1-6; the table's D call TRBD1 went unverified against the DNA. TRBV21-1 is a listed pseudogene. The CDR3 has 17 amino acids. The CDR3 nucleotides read TGTGCCAGCAGCAAACCTACCAGACGACAGGGAGATTCACCCCTCCACTTT. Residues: CASSKPTRRQGDSPLHF.

Here the CDR3 DNA reads TGTGCCAGCAGTGAATTCGCAGTCAATCAGCCCCAGCATTTT. It encodes CASSEFAVNQPQHF. The rearrangement links TRBV25-1 to TRBJ1-5, with D uncertain. Trimming pared 1 base from V and 3 bases from J, leaving 7 bases between. The CDR3 length is 14 residues. From germline, CDR1 is MGHDK and CDR2 SYGVNS.

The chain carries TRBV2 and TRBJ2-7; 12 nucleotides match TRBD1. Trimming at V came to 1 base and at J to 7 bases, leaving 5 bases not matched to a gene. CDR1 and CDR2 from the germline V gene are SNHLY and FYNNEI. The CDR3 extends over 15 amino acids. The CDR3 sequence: CASSEGGQGAWEQYF. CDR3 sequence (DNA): TGTGCCAGCAGTGAAGGGGGACAGGGGGCCTGGGAGCAGTACTTC.

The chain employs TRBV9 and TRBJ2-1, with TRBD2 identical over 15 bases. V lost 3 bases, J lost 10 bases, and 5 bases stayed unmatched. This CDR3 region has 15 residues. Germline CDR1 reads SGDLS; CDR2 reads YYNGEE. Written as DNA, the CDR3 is TGTGCCAGCAGCGGGACTAGCGGGGGGGCCCCCGAGCAGTTCTTC. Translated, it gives CASSGTSGGAPEQFF.

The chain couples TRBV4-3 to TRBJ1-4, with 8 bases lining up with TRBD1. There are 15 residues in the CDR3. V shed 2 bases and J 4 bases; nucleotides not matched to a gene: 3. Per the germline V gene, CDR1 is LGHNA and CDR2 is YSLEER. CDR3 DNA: TGCGCCAGCAGCCAAAAAGACAGGGGTAATGAAAAACTGTTTTTT. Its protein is CASSQKDRGNEKLFF.

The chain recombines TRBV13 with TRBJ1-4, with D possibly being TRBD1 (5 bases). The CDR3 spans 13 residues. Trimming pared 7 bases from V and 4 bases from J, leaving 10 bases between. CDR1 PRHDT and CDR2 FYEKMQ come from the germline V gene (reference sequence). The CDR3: CASTERGNEKLFF. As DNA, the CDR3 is TGTGCCAGCACCGAAAGGGGTAATGAAAAACTGTTTTTT.

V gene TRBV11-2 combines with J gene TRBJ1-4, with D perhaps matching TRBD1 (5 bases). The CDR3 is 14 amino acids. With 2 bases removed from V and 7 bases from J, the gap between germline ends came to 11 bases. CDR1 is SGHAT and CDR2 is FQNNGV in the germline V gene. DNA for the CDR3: TGTGCCAGCAGCTTAATTGGGGGGAGTGAAAAACTGTTTTTT. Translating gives CASSLIGGSEKLFF. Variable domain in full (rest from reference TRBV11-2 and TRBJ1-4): EAGVAQSPRYKIIEKRQSVAFWCNPISGHATLYWYQQILGQGPKLLIQFQNNGVVDDSQLPKDRFSAERLKGVDSTLKIQPAKLEDSAVYLCASSLIGGSEKLFFGSGTQLSVL.

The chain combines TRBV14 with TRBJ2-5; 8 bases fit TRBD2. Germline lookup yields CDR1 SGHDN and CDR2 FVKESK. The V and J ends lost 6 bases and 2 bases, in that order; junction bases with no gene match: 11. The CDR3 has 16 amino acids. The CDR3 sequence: CASSLLAGRSQETQYF. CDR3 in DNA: TGTGCCAGCAGTCTTTTAGCGGGGCGTTCTCAAGAGACCCAGTACTTC.

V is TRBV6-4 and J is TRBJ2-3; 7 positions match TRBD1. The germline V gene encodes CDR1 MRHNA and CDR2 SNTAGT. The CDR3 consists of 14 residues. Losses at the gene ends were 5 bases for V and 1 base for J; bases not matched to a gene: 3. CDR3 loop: CASSSTGGTDTQYF. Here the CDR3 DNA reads TGTGCCAGCAGTAGCACAGGGGGCACAGATACGCAGTATTTT.